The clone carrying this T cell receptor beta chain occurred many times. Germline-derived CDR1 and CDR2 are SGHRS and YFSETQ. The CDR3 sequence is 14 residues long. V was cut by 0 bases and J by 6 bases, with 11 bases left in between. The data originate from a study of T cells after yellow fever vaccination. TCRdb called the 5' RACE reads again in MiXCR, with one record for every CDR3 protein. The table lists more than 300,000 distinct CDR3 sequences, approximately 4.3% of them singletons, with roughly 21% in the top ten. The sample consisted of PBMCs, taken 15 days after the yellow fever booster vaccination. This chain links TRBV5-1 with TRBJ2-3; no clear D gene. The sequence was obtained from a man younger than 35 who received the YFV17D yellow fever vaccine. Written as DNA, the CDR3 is TGCGCCAGCAGCTTGGCCCGCCAGGTGGATACGCAGTATTTT. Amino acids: CASSLARQVDTQYF.